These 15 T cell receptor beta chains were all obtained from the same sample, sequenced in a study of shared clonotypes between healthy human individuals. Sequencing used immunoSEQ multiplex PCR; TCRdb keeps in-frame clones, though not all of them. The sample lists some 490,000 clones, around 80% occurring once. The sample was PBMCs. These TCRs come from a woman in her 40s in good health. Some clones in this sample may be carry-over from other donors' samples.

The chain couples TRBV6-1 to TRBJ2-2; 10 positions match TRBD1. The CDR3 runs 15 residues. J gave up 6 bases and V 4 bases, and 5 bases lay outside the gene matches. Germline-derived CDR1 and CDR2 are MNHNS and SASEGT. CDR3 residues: CASSVIDRGPGELFF. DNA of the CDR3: TGTGCCAGCAGTGTTATTGACAGGGGGCCCGGGGAGCTGTTTTTT.

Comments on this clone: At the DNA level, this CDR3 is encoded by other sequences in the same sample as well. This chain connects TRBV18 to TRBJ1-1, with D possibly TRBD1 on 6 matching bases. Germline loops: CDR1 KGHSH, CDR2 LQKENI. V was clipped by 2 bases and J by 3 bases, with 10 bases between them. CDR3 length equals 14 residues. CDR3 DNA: TGTGCCAGCTCACCAACAGGGAAGGACACTGAAGCTTTCTTT. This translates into CASSPTGKDTEAFF.

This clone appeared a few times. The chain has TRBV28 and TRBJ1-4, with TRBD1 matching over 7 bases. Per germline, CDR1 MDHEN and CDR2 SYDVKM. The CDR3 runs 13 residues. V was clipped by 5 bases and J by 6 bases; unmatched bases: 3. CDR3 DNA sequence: TGTGCCAGCAGTATTGACAGGGATGAAAAACTGTTTTTT. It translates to CASSIDRDEKLFF.

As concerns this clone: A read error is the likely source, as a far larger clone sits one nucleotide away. In DNA form, the CDR3 reads TGTGCCAGCAGTGAAATCCTACCCCTCGAACGGACTAATGAAAAACTGTTTTTT. Protein: CASSEILPLERTNEKLFF. V gene TRBV6-1 combines with J gene TRBJ1-4; D unclear. CDR3 size: 18 residues. Germline CDR1 is MNHNS and CDR2 is SASEGT. V lost 2 bases and J lost 2, with 18 bases in between.

CDR3 sequence: CSVEPALEQFF. The CDR3, as DNA: TGCAGCGTTGAACCCGCCTTAGAGCAGTTCTTC. The V call is TRBV29-1, the J call TRBJ2-1; D not certain. Germline CDR1 is SQVTM and CDR2 is ANQGSEA. The CDR3 has 11 residues. V was cut by 2 bases and J by 10 bases, with 9 bases left in between.

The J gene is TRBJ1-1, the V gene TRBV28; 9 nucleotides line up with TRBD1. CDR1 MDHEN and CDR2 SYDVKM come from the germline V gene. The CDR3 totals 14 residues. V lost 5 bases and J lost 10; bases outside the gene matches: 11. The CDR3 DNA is TGTGCCAGCAGTCCAATTGGACAGGGGAAAGGAGCTTTCTTT. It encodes CASSPIGQGKGAFF.

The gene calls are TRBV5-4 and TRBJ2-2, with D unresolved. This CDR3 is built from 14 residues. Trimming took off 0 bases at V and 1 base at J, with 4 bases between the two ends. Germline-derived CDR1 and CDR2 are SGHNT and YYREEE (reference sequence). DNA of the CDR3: TGTGCCAGCAGCTTGGTCGGGAACACCGGGGAGCTGTTTTTT. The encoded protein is CASSLVGNTGELFF.

The CDR3 spells CASSTPKGASQDTQYF. The CDR3 DNA sequence: TGTGCCAGCAGCACCCCCAAGGGGGCTTCACAAGATACGCAGTATTTT. The chain recombines TRBV12-1 with TRBJ2-3; the table gives TRBD1 as D, unverified against the DNA. TRBV12-1 is marked as a pseudogene. The CDR3 has 16 residues.

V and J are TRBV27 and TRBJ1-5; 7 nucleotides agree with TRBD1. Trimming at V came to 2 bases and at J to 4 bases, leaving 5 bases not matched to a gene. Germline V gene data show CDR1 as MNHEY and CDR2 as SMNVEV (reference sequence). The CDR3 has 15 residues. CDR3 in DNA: TGTGCCAGCAGTTTACGACAGGGCTTTAATCAGCCCCAGCATTTT. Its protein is CASSLRQGFNQPQHF.

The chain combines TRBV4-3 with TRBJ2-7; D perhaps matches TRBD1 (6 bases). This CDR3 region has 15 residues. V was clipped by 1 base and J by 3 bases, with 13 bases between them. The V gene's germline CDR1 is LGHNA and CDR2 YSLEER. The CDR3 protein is CASSQGAGAIYEQYF. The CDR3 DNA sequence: TGCGCCAGCAGCCAAGGGGCAGGGGCGATCTACGAGCAGTACTTC.

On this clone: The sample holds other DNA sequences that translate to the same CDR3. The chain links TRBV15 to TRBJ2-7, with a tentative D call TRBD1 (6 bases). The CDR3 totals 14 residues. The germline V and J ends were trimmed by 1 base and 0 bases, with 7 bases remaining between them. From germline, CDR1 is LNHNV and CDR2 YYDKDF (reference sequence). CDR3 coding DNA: TGTGCCACCAGCAGAGGAGGGGGCTCCTACGAGCAGTACTTC. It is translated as CATSRGGGSYEQYF.

CDR3 protein: CASSTPPASNEQFF. The CDR3 region has the DNA TGCGCCAGCAGCACCCCACCGGCGTCCAATGAGCAGTTCTTC. The chain combines TRBV4-1 with TRBJ2-1; D is unresolved. Trimming removed 5 bases at V and 6 bases at J, with 14 bases between. The CDR3 extends over 14 amino acids. CDR1 and CDR2 from the germline V gene are MGHRA and YSYEKL.

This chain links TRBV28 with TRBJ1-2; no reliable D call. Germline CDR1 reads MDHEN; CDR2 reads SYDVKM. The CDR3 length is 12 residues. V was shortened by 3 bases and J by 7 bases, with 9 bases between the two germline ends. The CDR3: CASSFSPGGYTF. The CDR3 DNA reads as TGTGCCAGCAGTTTTAGCCCGGGTGGCTACACCTTC.

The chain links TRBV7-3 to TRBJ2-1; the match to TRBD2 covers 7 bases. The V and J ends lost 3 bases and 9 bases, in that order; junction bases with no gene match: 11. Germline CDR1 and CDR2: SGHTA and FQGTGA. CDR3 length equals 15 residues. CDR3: CASSFIPPPGGEQFF. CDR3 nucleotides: TGTGCCAGCAGCTTTATCCCACCCCCGGGAGGTGAGCAGTTCTTC.

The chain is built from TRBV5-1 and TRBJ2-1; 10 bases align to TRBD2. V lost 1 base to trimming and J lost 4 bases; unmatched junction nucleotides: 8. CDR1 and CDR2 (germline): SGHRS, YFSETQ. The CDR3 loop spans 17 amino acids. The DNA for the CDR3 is TGCGCCAGCAGCTTGTCCGCTAGCGGGAGTATATACAATGAGCAGTTCTTC. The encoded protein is CASSLSASGSIYNEQFF.